The table lists the clone carrying this TCR beta chain with a few counts. What it binds is unknown. The data belong to a study of CD8+ T cells in alopecia areata. Study in general: Administration of oral tofacitinib to treated patients was at 5 to 10 mg twice daily.

Overall study results and limits: Tofacitinib significantly lowered scalp clonality and expanded CD8+ clones among the top 100.

Documented treatment: oral pan-JAK inhibitor, 5-10 mg twice daily. TCR sequencing used cDNA made by reverse transcription of extracted RNA. TCRdb keeps only in-frame clones here, not all; method: immunoSEQ multiplex PCR. The table shows about 200,000 clones, with under 75% occurring only once. This TCR came from a human donor with alopecia areata. The sequencing used CD4+ T cells sorted from blood, collected at week 4, from a patient treated with tofacitinib.

CDR3 coding DNA: TGTGCCAGCAGCCCAACTAGCGGGGGGTTCTATGAGCAGTTCTTC. Protein sequence: CASSPTSGGFYEQFF. J is TRBJ2-1 and V is TRBV2; 12 positions agree with TRBD2. CDR1 and CDR2 from the germline V gene are SNHLY and FYNNEI. The CDR3 loop spans 15 amino acids. The ends lost 6 bases at V and 8 bases at J; junction bases unmatched: 8.